The T cell receptor (beta chain) under discussion was sequenced for a study of blood T cell repertoires in COVID-19 (TCRdb year 2020). A note on the overall study: The collaborator samples originated in the United States, Italy and Spain and spanned the acute and convalescent phases of COVID-19. The dataset comprised deeply sampled blood TCRbeta repertoires from subjects exposed to, actively infected with, or recovered from COVID-19. The material from the prospective study consisted of cDNA or gDNA derived from T cells, B-cell-depleted T cells, or PBMCs. The samples were drawn from two sources: the first 160 participants of the ongoing ImmuneRACE study, and 950 to 1,500 subjects contributed by 6 global collaborators. The repertoires were made available in a free public database intended to serve as a resource for research on the immune response to SARS-CoV-2. HLA class I and class II types, where available, came from metadata supplied by the sample provider rather than from assay-based typing. A de-identified subject ID, COVID-19 status, age in years and sex were almost always included in the sample metadata.

Participants in the prospective study were enrolled through a virtual design, were aged roughly 18 to 90 years, and lived in roughly 26 United States geographic areas. In the prospective study, cohorts were assigned on the basis of participant-reported clinical history obtained from a screening survey and a study questionnaire. Recovered participants in ImmuneRACE Cohort 3 were defined by two consecutive negative NP/OP PCR tests, clearance by a healthcare professional, or resolution of symptoms. Mobile phlebotomists in the prospective study collected whole blood, serum and a nasopharyngeal or oropharyngeal swab from every participant. Prospective study participants could optionally give additional blood draws and questionnaires over an approximately two-month period. Blood samples from the prospective study were shipped frozen or at room temperature prior to DNA extraction. In regard to this clone: No antigen is known for it. One base away there is no much larger clone; base qualities are not given.

Compared with germline, V lacks 3 bases and J lacks 0 bases; bases without a gene match: 3. Via the germline V gene, CDR1 is LGHNA and CDR2 YNFKEQ. From its cysteine to its phenylalanine, the CDR3 spans 16 amino acids. Only the CDR3 portion is preserved as DNA: 48 bases, with reading frame beginning at the first base. What the research found in general, with its limitations: The amount of clinical and demographic metadata varied by source and participant and was provided uncurated.

TCRbeta CDR3 regions were amplified from genomic DNA by means of the immunoSEQ Assay, a bias-controlled multiplex PCR. In the original analysis: Nucleated cell counts per sample were estimated from amplification of reference gene primers within the assay. To quantify the absolute abundance of each unique TCRbeta CDR3 rearrangement, sequence reads were collapsed and filtered. Productive Simpson clonality was computed per sample as the square root of Simpson's diversity index over productive rearrangements. TCRdb provides this immuneACCESS table in a form limited to in-frame rearrangements. Some clones are lacking; in checked studies, under half of them reflect an unresolved V gene, and why the rest are absent is not known. V, J and clone size derive from that table, while D and trimming were established from the DNA sequence. This sample lists about half a million clones; approximately 86% were detected once. In total, the top ten clones hold 7% to 10% of the sample.

The chain links TRBV4-2 with TRBJ2-5; TRBD2 agrees with 11 junctional bases. The source material was PBMCs or T cells enriched from blood (not recorded which). This receptor was identified in a woman aged 55-70 years who had recovered from COVID-19. The CDR3 region reads CASSQGTSGNQETQYF. At the DNA level, the sequence is TGTGCCAGCAGCCAGGGGACTAGCGGCAACCAAGAGACCCAGTACTTC.